This T cell receptor beta chain originates from a study of response to subunit inactivated influenza vaccine. TCRdb re-called the RT-PCR reads with MiXCR, one entry per CDR3 protein. The sample has hundreds of thousands of distinct CDR3 sequences, 14% seen once. This clonotype was seen just once. There are 13 residues in the CDR3. V lost 5 bases and J lost 6; bases outside the gene matches: 8. CDR1 is DFQATT, CDR2 SNEGSKA, per germline (reference sequence). This chain uses TRBV20-1 with TRBJ2-3; 7 positions agree with TRBD2. This specimen consisted of PBMCs from blood, obtained approximately 15 days before vaccination. This clonotype was sampled from a man aged 45-60 years who received an inactivated influenza vaccine. CDR3 in DNA: TGCAGTGCTGGTCCGGGGGGAGGGGATACGCAGTATTTT. This sequence encodes CSAGPGGGDTQYF.